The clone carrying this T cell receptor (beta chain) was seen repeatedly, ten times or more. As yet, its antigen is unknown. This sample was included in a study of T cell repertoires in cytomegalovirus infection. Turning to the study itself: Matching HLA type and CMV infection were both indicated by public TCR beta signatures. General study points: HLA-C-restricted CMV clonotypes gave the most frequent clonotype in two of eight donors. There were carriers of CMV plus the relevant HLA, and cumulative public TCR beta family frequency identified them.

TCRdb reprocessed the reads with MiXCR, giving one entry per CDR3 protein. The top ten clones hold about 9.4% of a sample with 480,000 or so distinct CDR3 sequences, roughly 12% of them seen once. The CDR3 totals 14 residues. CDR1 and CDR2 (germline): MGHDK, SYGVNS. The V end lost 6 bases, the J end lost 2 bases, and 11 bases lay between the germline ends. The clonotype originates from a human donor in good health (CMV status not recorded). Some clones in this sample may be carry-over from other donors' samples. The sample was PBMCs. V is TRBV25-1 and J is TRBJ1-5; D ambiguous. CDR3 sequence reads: CASRGFGGNQPQHF. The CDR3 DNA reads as TGTGCCAGCAGGGGGTTTGGTGGCAATCAGCCCCAGCATTTT.